The 14 T cell receptor beta chains reported below all come from one sample, sequenced in a study of beta chain features in type 1 diabetes. Findings of the study overall: In all four CD4+ subsets, TCRB CDR3 length was significantly, moderately reduced in type 1 diabetes.

What these receptors recognize is not known. All of the isolated RNA was reverse transcribed, so expressed TCRB transcripts were sequenced. Profiling relied on immunoSEQ multiplex PCR, and the TCRdb table lists in-frame clones only, not all of them. The sample yields around 650,000 clones, over 10% seen once. The sequencing sample was made of naive CD4+ T cells from blood. These receptors all come from a man aged 30-40 years with type 1 diabetes.

In its sample, this clone was seen a few times. The chain combines TRBV30 with TRBJ2-3; TRBD1 matches at 7 bases. V lost 8 bases and J lost 1; bases outside the gene matches: 6. The CDR3 length is 13 residues. Germline loops: CDR1 GTSNPN, CDR2 SVGIG (reference sequence). Here the CDR3 reads CARDSERTDTQYF. The CDR3 DNA reads TGTGCCCGGGACAGTGAGCGCACAGATACGCAGTATTTT.

The chain employs TRBV7-9 and TRBJ2-1; 12 nucleotides align to TRBD2. The CDR3 extends over 15 amino acids. CDR1 is SEHNR, CDR2 FQNEAQ, per germline (reference sequence). With V trimmed by 5 bases and J by 7 bases, 6 bases remained unmatched. CDR3 amino acids: CASSPMTSGGNEQFF. In DNA, the CDR3 is TGTGCCAGCAGCCCGATGACTAGCGGGGGAAATGAGCAGTTCTTC.

Only a few counts were recorded for this clone. V is TRBV11-2 and J is TRBJ1-2; 7 bases match TRBD1. Germline trimming cut 5 bases from V and 8 bases from J; bases unmatched to any gene: 11. CDR3 length: 14 residues. The germline V gene has CDR1 SGHAT and CDR2 FQNNGV. The CDR3 loop reads CASSPPTGRSGYTF. In nucleotides, the CDR3 is TGTGCCAGCAGCCCGCCGACAGGGAGGAGCGGCTACACCTTC.

The chain links TRBV6-5 to TRBJ1-2; D is uncertain. The CDR3 is 15 amino acids. V gave up 0 bases and J gave up 4 bases, with 12 bases separating them. The germline gives CDR1 MNHEY, CDR2 SVGAGI. The CDR3 bases are TGTGCCAGCAGTTACTCGAACGGGCGGGGCTATGGCTACACCTTC. As protein: CASSYSNGRGYGYTF.

This clone was observed a few times. V gene TRBV5-1 combines with J gene TRBJ2-7; TRBD1 aligns across 7 bases. V was clipped by 5 bases and J by 0 bases; unmatched bases: 5. The germline gives CDR1 SGHRS, CDR2 YFSETQ. This CDR3 has 14 residues. This chain's CDR3 is CASREQGSSYEQYF. CDR3 sequence (DNA): TGCGCCAGCAGGGAACAGGGGAGCTCCTACGAGCAGTACTTC. The variable domain in full, completed from reference TRBV5-1 and TRBJ2-7, reads KAGVTQTPRYLIKTRGQQVTLSCSPISGHRSVSWYQQTPGQGLQFLFEYFSETQRNKGNFPGRFSGRQFSNSRSEMNVSTLELGDSALYLCASREQGSSYEQYFGPGTRLTVT.

This clone was seen only a few times. The chain joins TRBV30 to TRBJ1-6; TRBD1 matches 9 bases. The CDR3 is made up of 15 amino acids. Losses at the gene ends were 4 bases for V and 4 bases for J; bases not matched to a gene: 5. From germline, CDR1 is GTSNPN and CDR2 SVGIG (reference sequence). In DNA form, the CDR3 reads TGTGCCTGGACCCAGGGACAGGGATATAATTCACCCCTCCACTTT. It codes for CAWTQGQGYNSPLHF.

This sequence joins TRBV7-2 and TRBJ1-5; 8 bases are shared with TRBD1. The CDR3 sequence is 15 residues long. The germline CDR1 and CDR2 sequences are SGHTA and FQGNSA. The junction had 9 bases not matched to a gene; V was cut back by 5 bases and J by 6 bases. In DNA, the CDR3 is TGTGCCAGCAGCCCCGGACAGGGTCAGGGTCAGCCCCAGCATTTT. Amino acids: CASSPGQGQGQPQHF.

This chain uses TRBV18 with TRBJ1-5; D gene ambiguous. V was trimmed by 3 bases and J by 4 bases, leaving 10 bases between them. CDR3 length equals 14 residues. Germline V gene lookup returns CDR1 KGHSH and CDR2 LQKENI. CDR3 in amino acids: CASSPGRENQPQHF. DNA for the CDR3: TGTGCCAGCTCACCGGGTCGGGAGAATCAGCCCCAGCATTTT. Together with reference TRBV18 and TRBJ1-5, the CDR3 gives the full variable domain: NAGVMQNPRHLVRRRGQEARLRCSPMKGHSHVYWYRQLPEEGLKFMVYLQKENIIDESGMPKERFSAEFPKEGPSILRIQQVVRGDSAAYFCASSPGRENQPQHFGDGTRLSIL.

A remark on this clone: Other nucleotide sequences in the sample specify the same CDR3. The CDR3 reads CASSLRETQYF. Written as DNA, the CDR3 is TGTGCCAGCAGTTTAAGAGAGACCCAGTACTTC. The chain uses TRBV28 and TRBJ2-5; no clear D. This CDR3 comprises 11 residues. The V gene lost 2 bases and the J gene lost 4 bases, with 2 bases spanning the gap. CDR1 and CDR2 from the germline V gene are MDHEN and SYDVKM.

This clone was found a few times. The gene calls are TRBV5-6 and TRBJ2-3; TRBD1 matches at 7 bases. The germline gives CDR1 SGHDT, CDR2 YYEEEE. V shed 7 bases, J shed 6 bases, and the junction held 14 bases outside the gene matches. The CDR3 loop spans 15 amino acids. Here the CDR3 DNA reads TGTGCCAGCCTCTCCTACAGGGGACAATGGGATACGCAGTATTTT. This translates into CASLSYRGQWDTQYF.

V usage is TRBV9 and J usage is TRBJ1-3, with a tentative D call TRBD1 (6 bases). Trimming shortened V by 0 bases and J by 0 bases, and 10 bases separated the two germline ends. The CDR3 spans 16 residues. Germline V gene sequence: CDR1 SGDLS, CDR2 YYNGEE. The CDR3 loop reads CASSVGQADSGNTIYF. The CDR3 nucleotides read TGTGCCAGCAGCGTAGGACAGGCCGACTCTGGAAACACCATATATTTT.

This clone was seen a handful of times. V is TRBV10-3 and J is TRBJ1-2, with no clear D. Germline CDR1 ENHRY, CDR2 SYGVKD. Trimming shortened V by 3 bases and J by 3 bases, and 14 bases separated the two germline ends. This CDR3 has 15 amino acids. Here the CDR3 DNA reads TGTGCCATCAGTGAATCGGGGAGGAAAGACTATGGCTACACCTTC. Its translation is CAISESGRKDYGYTF.

This chain uses TRBV25-1 with TRBJ2-6; the D is unclear. V lost 6 bases and J 0 bases, leaving 18 bases between the germline ends. Per the germline V gene, CDR1 is MGHDK and CDR2 is SYGVNS. The CDR3 loop spans 18 amino acids. CDR3 DNA sequence: TGTGCCAGCAGCCTTACCCGGGTCACCCTCTCTGGGGCCAACGTCCTGACTTTC. It encodes CASSLTRVTLSGANVLTF.

In its sample, this clone was seen a few times. V is TRBV19 and J is TRBJ2-3; D not resolved. Deletions cut 3 bases from V and 6 bases from J, with 13 bases between. Germline V gives CDR1 LNHDA, CDR2 SQIVND (reference sequence). CDR3 size: 14 residues. CDR3 amino acids: CASSMYTAGDTQYF. The CDR3 nucleotides read TGTGCCAGTAGTATGTATACGGCCGGGGATACGCAGTATTTT.